Presented here are 3 T cell receptor beta chains from one specimen sequenced in a study of blood T cells in healthy people across ages (dated by TCRdb to 2014 to 2015). Libraries were constructed by 5' RACE. Sequencing was carried out with an Illumina HiSeq 2500. The second PCR ran for roughly 7 to 12 cycles and used a J-beta primer mix along with a sample-barcoded 5' primer. The raw public data were reprocessed by TCRdb itself: fastp quality trimming at Q25, MiXCR clonotype calling, in-frame beta chains only. Merged by CDR3 protein, the rows form single entries marked with the most common genes and DNA. The sample includes fewer than 800,000 distinct CDR3 sequences, with 25% observed a single time. More than 8.5% of the sample belongs to the ten largest clones. This sample also appeared in a second study, on T cells of mothers and their children.

The sequenced sample was blood. Every receptor here comes from a boy aged 10-17 years in good health.

In this sample, this clonotype turned up a few times. The chain is built from TRBV28 and TRBJ2-3, with D perhaps being TRBD1 or TRBD2 (5 bases each). The CDR3 has 14 amino acids. V shed 4 bases and J shed 2 bases, with 10 bases lying between them. Germline-derived CDR1 and CDR2 are MDHEN and SYDVKM. As DNA, the CDR3 is TGTGCCAGCAGTTCGGGACGTCCCACAGATACGCAGTATTTT. Its protein is CASSSGRPTDTQYF.

The sample holds many counts of this clonotype. The genes are TRBV11-2 and TRBJ2-3; D gene ambiguous. The germline V gene has CDR1 SGHAT and CDR2 FQNNGV. Trimming cost V 5 bases and J 1 base, with 10 bases left between them. The CDR3 loop spans 14 amino acids. The CDR3 coding sequence is TGTGCCAGCAGCCAGGAAGGGCGCACAGATACGCAGTATTTT. Amino acids: CASSQEGRTDTQYF.

The V gene is TRBV5-4, the J gene TRBJ2-5, with 9 bases aligning to TRBD2. The J call may be in error: the DNA end matches TRBJ2-1 better. The length of the CDR3 is 15 residues. In germline, CDR1 is SGHNT, CDR2 YYREEE (reference sequence). Written as DNA, the CDR3 is TGTGCCAGCGGCTCCGGGACTAGCTCTTACAATGAGCAGTTCTTC. Its protein is CASGSGTSSYNEQFF.